This T cell receptor beta chain was captured in a study of shared clonotypes between healthy human individuals. Overall study results and limits: Large sequencing depth failed to make sorted-subset sequencing complete, rarefaction showed. Across several donors, naive CD4 shared 5% to 6.5%, naive CD8 under 4%, memory CD4 roughly 2.1%, memory CD8 about 0.4%. Clonotypes not shared had lower generation probabilities than those common to all four donors.

V lost 6 bases, J lost 5 bases, and 10 bases stayed unmatched. Germline V gene lookup returns CDR1 MNHEY and CDR2 SMNVEV (reference sequence). This CDR3 is 14 amino acids long. Some clones are missing from TCRdb's copy, which holds only in-frame ones; the method was immunoSEQ multiplex PCR. The table lists approximately 720,000 clones, around 90% of them singletons, with 24% in the top ten. In regard to this clone: Its specificity is unknown.

Naive-designated CD8 cells lacked CD45RO, were positively enriched for CCR7, and omitted terminally differentiated effector memory CD45RA+ cells. The sequence came from a man aged 30 to 45 in good health. The sequenced sample was naive CD8+ T cells sorted from blood. V usage is TRBV27 and J usage is TRBJ2-7; 7 bases align to TRBD1. CDR3: CASSPGRRGHEQYF. In nucleotides, the CDR3 is TGTGCCAGCAGCCCAGGCCGAAGGGGGCACGAGCAGTACTTC.